This is a list of T cell receptor beta chains from one sample in a study of T cells in Graves' hyperthyroidism and ophthalmopathy. TCRdb re-analysed the multiplex PCR reads in MiXCR, keeping a single row per CDR3 protein. The sample has about 350,000 distinct CDR3 sequences, around 13% seen once; the top ten hold under 30%. Specimen: blood. These receptors came from a woman in her 30s with Graves' hyperthyroidism. Each CDR3 is given with its conserved first and last residue. D genes are given only for firm matches. A clone size is listed for some rows: how often the clone was seen (once, few, many), or a class if it is expanded.

>many|TRBJ1-2|TRBV3-1|-
TGTGCCAGCAGCCAAGATCAACCGGGACCTAACTATGGCTACACCTTC
CASSQDQPGPNYGYTF
>few|TRBJ2-1|TRBV29-1|-
TGCAGCGTCCCTAGGACAGTTAGCTCCTACAATGAGCAGTTCTTC
CSVPRTVSSYNEQFF
>many|TRBJ2-3|TRBV6-1|TRBD2
TGTGCCAGCGGAGCGGGAGGTAACACAGATACGCAGTATTTT
CASGAGGNTDTQYF
>-|TRBJ2-1|TRBV28|TRBD2
TGTGCCAGCAGTCCGGCCGGGACTAGGATAAATGAGCAGTTCTTC
CASSPAGTRINEQFF
>few|TRBJ1-6|TRBV15|-
TGTGCCACCAGCAGAGAAACAGGCATCAATTCACCCCTCCACTTT
CATSRETGINSPLHF
>-|TRBJ1-5|TRBV28|TRBD1
TGTGCCAGCAGTGTAACCGGGACAGGGGTTTATAGCAATCAGCCCCAGCATTTT
CASSVTGTGVYSNQPQHF
>few|TRBJ2-7|TRBV28|-
TGTGCCAGCACCAGGACGGACACCTACGAGCAGTACTTC
CASTRTDTYEQYF
>-|TRBJ2-1|TRBV24-1|-
TGTGCCACCAGGGCAGGGTTTGAGCAGTTCTTC
CATRAGFEQFF
>many|TRBJ1-5|TRBV6-2/TRBV6-3|-
TGTGCCAGCAGTTTCGGGAACGATCAGCCCCAGCATTTT
CASSFGNDQPQHF
>few|TRBJ2-5|TRBV24-1|TRBD1
TGTGCCACCAGTGATGGGGGTGGGGGCAACAGGGGACAGACCCAGTACTTC
CATSDGGGGNRGQTQYF
>many|TRBJ2-5|TRBV27|-
TGTGCCAGCAGTTTATTGGGCGGACCCGACAAACCCCGGCCCCGGGAGTACTTC
CASSLLGGPDKPRPREYF
>many|TRBJ2-7|TRBV5-1|-
TGCGCCAGCAGCTTGGGGGGCGACAGCCTCCACGAGCAGTACTTC
CASSLGGDSLHEQYF
>many|TRBJ2-1|TRBV7-6|-
TGTGCCAGCAGCATGACTAGGTTAACCTACAATGAGCAGTTCTTC
CASSMTRLTYNEQFF
>many|TRBJ2-1|TRBV29-1|-
TGCAGCGCGGGCAGGGAACATACATACAATGAGCAGTTCTTC
CSAGREHTYNEQFF
>many|TRBJ2-7|TRBV6-6|-
TGTGCCAGCAGTTACGGGGGCAGGTTGGGTGAGCAGTACTTC
CASSYGGRLGEQYF
>many|TRBJ2-1|TRBV20-1|TRBD1
TGCAGTGCCCTCTCCGGGACAGGGGTCGACAATGAGCAGTTCTTC
CSALSGTGVDNEQFF
>few|TRBJ2-7|TRBV3-2|-
TGTGCCAGCAGCCAAGATATGTCCTGTCACGAGCAGTACTTC
CASSQDMSCHEQYF
>many|TRBJ2-7|TRBV13|-
TGTGCCAGCAGCCCGCTCCAGAACCCCTACGAGCAGTACTTC
CASSPLQNPYEQYF
>many|TRBJ1-2|TRBV15|-
TGTGCCACCAGCGAGCGCTTAGCGGGTGGCTACACCTTC
CATSERLAGGYTF
>many|TRBJ2-4|TRBV28|-
TGTGCCAGCAGTTTGTTATCTGGGGGGGCGGCCAAAAACATTCAGTACTTC
CASSLLSGGAAKNIQYF
>many|TRBJ2-7|TRBV29-1|-
TGCAGCGTCGATGCCGGGCGAGCCTACGAGCAGTACTTC
CSVDAGRAYEQYF
>many|TRBJ2-5|TRBV12-3/TRBV12-4|TRBD2
TGTGCCAGCAGTTTAGTCGCGGGAGGGTGGGAGACCCAGTACTTC
CASSLVAGGWETQYF
>many|TRBJ2-1|TRBV11-2|TRBD2
TGTGCCAGCAGCTCAGGGACTAGCGGGCGTGGAAATGAGCAGTTCTTC
CASSSGTSGRGNEQFF
>many|TRBJ1-5|TRBV7-2|TRBD1
TGTGCCAGCAGCTTAGACAGGGGGGTTCAGCCCCAGCATTTT
CASSLDRGVQPQHF
>many|TRBJ2-2|TRBV11-2|-
TGTGCCAGCAGCTTAACCCCTACTAGAATGGCCGGGGAGCTGTTTTTT
CASSLTPTRMAGELFF
>many|TRBJ2-2|TRBV6-1|-
TGTGCCAGCAATAGGGGTGTCGGGGAGCTGTTTTTT
CASNRGVGELFF
>many|TRBJ2-2|TRBV30|-
TGTGCCTGGCAGGGTAACGGGGAGCTGTTTTTT
CAWQGNGELFF
>few|TRBJ2-1|TRBV7-2|TRBD2
TGTGCCAGCAGCTGGCGGGGGGCGGGAGGCTCCTTGAGCAATGAGCAGTTCTTC
CASSWRGAGGSLSNEQFF
>many|TRBJ2-7|TRBV2|TRBD2
TGTGCCAGCAGGAGACTAGCGGGAGTGGGCTACGAGCAGTACTTC
CASRRLAGVGYEQYF
>few|TRBJ2-1|TRBV4-2|TRBD1
TGTGCCAGCACAGGACAGGGGGGGGCCAATGAGCAGTTCTTC
CASTGQGGANEQFF
>many|TRBJ2-5|TRBV25-1|-
TGTGCCAGCAGTGAATTACGGGCAACCGAGACCCAGTACTTC
CASSELRATETQYF
>many|TRBJ1-5|TRBV28|TRBD1
TGTGCCAGCAGTCCCCAACAGGGGCGCAATCAGCCCCAGCATTTT
CASSPQQGRNQPQHF
>few|TRBJ2-7|TRBV20-1|TRBD2
TGCAGTGCTAGACTCGAGCGGGGACTCTACGAGCAGTACTTC
CSARLERGLYEQYF
>many|TRBJ2-5|TRBV7-7|-
TGTGCTAGCAGCTTAGCAACCGGTACTCATGAGACCCAGTACTTC
CASSLATGTHETQYF
>many|TRBJ2-1|TRBV12-5|-
TGTGCTAGTGGTTTGGGAGACGGGGCCTACAATGAGCAGTTCTTC
CASGLGDGAYNEQFF
>few|TRBJ2-5|TRBV10-3|-
TGTGCCATCAGTGAGTCGGGAGCGTGGGGGGAGACCCAGTACTTC
CAISESGAWGETQYF
>many|TRBJ2-1|TRBV6-2/TRBV6-3|TRBD2
TGTGCCAGCAGTTACGTACCTAGCGGGAGGTACCATGAGCAGTTCTTC
CASSYVPSGRYHEQFF
>-|TRBJ1-5|TRBV10-2|-
TGCGCCAGCAGTGAACGGTCAGGTTATAGCAATCAGCCCCAGCATTTT
CASSERSGYSNQPQHF
>-|TRBJ1-2|TRBV5-5|-
TGTGCCAGCAGCCGAGAAGGGGTGTGGGATGGCTACACCTTC
CASSREGVWDGYTF
>-|TRBJ1-2|TRBV20-1|-
TGCAGTGCTAGGATCCGGGACCACTATGGCTACACCTTC
CSARIRDHYGYTF